These 18 T cell receptor beta chains were sequenced from one sample in a study of CD8+CD57+ T cells in acquired aplastic anemia. The sequenced patients had an expansion of CD8+CD57+ cells seen by flow cytometry. For CDR3 and TCR beta VDJ profiling, genomic DNA was the template used. Each CDR3 protein is one row after TCRdb ran MiXCR on the reads. The data contain 270,000 or so distinct CDR3 sequences, approximately 79% of them seen just once; the ten biggest clones take up 40% to 50%. The sequencing input was sorted CD4+, CD8+, or CD8+CD57+ T cells (not recorded which) from PBMCs. The receptors come from a human donor with aplastic anemia.

The chain uses TRBV7-9 and TRBJ1-1; the D is unclear. V was trimmed by 6 bases and J by 5 bases, leaving 16 bases between them. CDR1 SEHNR and CDR2 FQNEAQ come from the germline V gene (reference sequence). The CDR3 length is 14 residues. In DNA, the CDR3 is TGTGCCAGCAGTAAAGCCGGGTCTGGTACTGAAGCTTTCTTT. Translating it yields CASSKAGSGTEAFF.

This clonotype came up once. Sequence at one end of the junction differs from germline and may be a read error. The genes are TRBV5-1 and TRBJ2-3; D is undetermined. From germline, CDR1 is SGHRS and CDR2 YFSETQ. The CDR3 covers 14 residues. CDR3 in DNA: TGTGCCAGCAGCTTAGATAGCAATCAGCCTACGCAGTATTTT. This sequence encodes CASSLDSNQPTQYF.

The CDR3 reads CASSFQRSGGSQETQYF. CDR3 DNA sequence: TGTGCCAGCAGCTTTCAAAGAAGCGGGGGGAGCCAAGAGACCCAGTACTTC. The chain recombines TRBV11-1 with TRBJ2-5; 9 bases are shared with TRBD2. Looked up from germline, CDR1 is SGHAT and CDR2 is FQDESV (reference sequence). This CDR3 region has 17 residues. After removal of 3 bases from V and 1 base from J, the junction contained 9 bases not matched to a gene.

As for this clonotype: As the CDR3 is not closed by the conserved phenylalanine or tryptophan, this likely results from a read error. No DNA is shown, since the ends of the CDR3 on it are uncertain; the CDR3 is the one TCRdb lists. The rearrangement joins TRBV2 to TRBJ2-3; the DNA was not compared with TRBD1, the D call given in the table. The CDR3 comprises 13 residues, both ends counted. CDR1 and CDR2 from the germline V gene are SNHLY and FYNNEI. CDR3 sequence: CASGNGGADTEYY.

The V gene is TRBV15, the J gene TRBJ2-5; tentative D call: TRBD1 (5 bases). The CDR3 totals 14 residues. CDR1 is LNHNV and CDR2 is YYDKDF in the germline V gene (reference sequence). Trimming pared 0 bases from V and 4 bases from J, leaving 9 bases between. As DNA, the CDR3 is TGTGCCACCAGCAGAGATACAGGAATAGAGACCCAGTACTTC. This sequence encodes CATSRDTGIETQYF.

As concerns this clonotype: Here the CDR3 omits its conserved ending phenylalanine or tryptophan, so a read error is the likely source. No DNA is shown, since the ends of the CDR3 on it are uncertain; the CDR3 is the one TCRdb lists. The V call is TRBV7-6, the J call TRBJ2-3; TRBD1 reflects the table's D call only, with no check against the DNA. Germline V CDR1 and CDR2: SGHVS, FNYEAQ. The CDR3 has 13 amino acids, counting both end residues. CDR3: CASSSDRALTPLH.

V and J are TRBV9 and TRBJ2-3; no clear D. The CDR3 loop spans 15 amino acids. In germline, CDR1 is SGDLS, CDR2 YYNGEE. Between the trimmed V and J ends, which lost 7 bases and 3 bases, there was a span of 18 bases. In DNA, the CDR3 is TGTGCCAGCGGATTAATGACCGTGGCAACAGATACGCAGTATTTT. Translating it yields CASGLMTVATDTQYF.

The gene calls are TRBV7-9 and TRBJ1-1, with D unclear. The germline V gene encodes CDR1 SEHNR and CDR2 FQNEAQ (reference sequence). The CDR3 has 15 amino acids. The ends were cut back, 1 base at V and 13 bases at J, with 22 bases in the middle. CDR3 amino acids: CASSLDRGADTEYFF. The CDR3 bases are TGTGCCAGCAGCTTAGATCGAGGTGCCGACACTGAGTATTTCTTT.

Turning to this clonotype: Its ends do not fully match the called genes, so a read error is possible. This chain links TRBV19 with TRBJ2-3; possibly TRBD2 for D (5 bases). The V gene's germline CDR1 is LNHDA and CDR2 SQIVND (reference sequence). The CDR3 totals 15 residues. The CDR3 loop reads CASSIASQGYNKQFF. The CDR3 region has the DNA TGTGCCAGTAGTATAGCTAGCCAAGGCTACAATAAGCAGTTTTTC. The full variable domain, rest sourced from reference TRBV19 and TRBJ2-3, is DGGITQSPKYLFRKEGQNVTLSCEQNLNHDAMYWYRQDPGQGLRLIYYSQIVNDFQKGDIAEGYSVSREKKESFPLTVTSAQKNPTAFYLCASSIASQGYNKQFFGPGTRLTVL.

CDR3 in DNA: TGCAGCGTTGAGGACTTCAATGAGCAGTTCTTC. Translating it yields CSVEDFNEQFF. The rearrangement uses TRBV29-1 and TRBJ2-1, with D maybe TRBD2 (5 bases). Trimming shortened V by 3 bases and J by 6 bases, and 6 bases separated the two germline ends. This CDR3 contains 11 residues. Germline CDR1 is SQVTM and CDR2 is ANQGSEA.

The rearrangement joins TRBV7-9 to TRBJ1-2; D remains ambiguous. The CDR3 covers 16 residues. With 2 bases removed from V and 3 bases from J, the gap between germline ends came to 16 bases. Germline lookup yields CDR1 SEHNR and CDR2 FQNEAQ (reference sequence). CDR3 bases: TGTGCCAGCAGCTTACGAAACAGCGGGGTGGACTATGGCTACACCTTC. Translating gives CASSLRNSGVDYGYTF.

This chain connects TRBV7-6 to TRBJ1-1; D ambiguous. Trimming cost V 1 base and J 14 bases, with 23 bases left between them. CDR1 SGHVS and CDR2 FNYEAQ come from the germline V gene. The CDR3 sequence is 15 residues long. CDR3 bases: TGTGCCAGCAGCTTAGACCGGAGAGTGTACAACGAGCAGTTCTTT. This sequence encodes CASSLDRRVYNEQFF.

This clonotype was counted a few times. Compared with germline, one end of the junction differs, possibly owing to a read error. The rearrangement joins TRBV7-9 to TRBJ2-5; D is unresolved. CDR3 length equals 14 residues. Germline V CDR1 and CDR2: SEHNR, FQNEAQ (reference sequence). The CDR3 spells CATSRGRGQETQYF. The CDR3 DNA follows: TGTGCCACCAGCAGAGGCAGAGGTCAAGAGACGCAGTACTTC.

Comments on this clonotype: The junction does not match germline at one end; this may be a read error. The CDR3 is CASSTAAGTQTFGF. The CDR3 coding sequence is TGTGCCAGCAGCACTGCGGCCGGGACCCAGACCTTCGGGTTT. This chain joins TRBV7-9 and TRBJ2-3; D may correspond to TRBD1 or TRBD2 (5 bases each). Germline lookup yields CDR1 SEHNR and CDR2 FQNEAQ (reference sequence). This CDR3 has 14 amino acids.

The chain carries TRBV7-8 and TRBJ1-2, with 9 bases lining up with TRBD1. The trim removed 3 bases at V and 8 bases at J, leaving 13 bases unmatched. This CDR3 is 16 amino acids long. The germline V gene has CDR1 SGHVS and CDR2 FQNEAQ. This CDR3 reads CASSLDRGGLASGYTF. The CDR3 nucleotides are TGTGCCAGCAGCTTGGACAGGGGTGGTCTTGCGAGCGGCTACACCTTC.

This clonotype was seen many times. The chain uses TRBV20-1 and TRBJ2-2, with D perhaps matching TRBD1 or TRBD2 (5 bases each). The germline CDR1 and CDR2 sequences are DFQATT and SNEGSKA (reference sequence). This CDR3 comprises 15 residues. V lost 6 bases, J lost 3 bases, and 17 bases lay in between. CDR3 amino acids: CSAREGTQDTGELFF. In nucleotides, the CDR3 is TGCAGTGCCCGAGAGGGGACCCAAGACACCGGGGAGCTGTTTTTT.

The table lists this clonotype with many counts. The chain uses TRBV20-1 and TRBJ2-5, with D unresolved. The CDR3 runs 13 residues. The germline CDR1 and CDR2 sequences are DFQATT and SNEGSKA (reference sequence). V dropped 3 bases and J dropped 1 base, with 9 bases sitting between them. DNA for the CDR3: TGCAGTGCTAGTAGTAACAGCCAAGAGACCCAGTACTTC. It yields the protein CSASSNSQETQYF.

This clonotype was seen a single time. The DNA is left out, because the CDR3 cannot be placed on it with certainty; the CDR3 is given as TCRdb lists it. The CDR3 loop reads CASSWGGGSTYDYTF. The chain uses TRBV7-2 and TRBJ1-2. The germline V gene encodes CDR1 SGHTA and CDR2 FQGNSA. Including both end residues, the CDR3 is 15 amino acids long.